Listed here are 10 T cell receptor beta chains from one sample, sequenced in a study of cytomegalovirus exposure and HLA in healthy donors. TCRdb keeps only in-frame clones here, not all; method: immunoSEQ multiplex PCR. The sample gives 100,000 to 120,000 clones, roughly 84% of which show up once; approximately 3% is in the top ten. The sample consisted of PBMCs. The receptors shown here come from a woman under 30 in good health and CMV-seronegative.

The genes are TRBV7-9 and TRBJ1-4; possibly TRBD1 for D (6 bases). V was cut by 3 bases and J by 6 bases, with 17 bases left in between. There are 16 residues in the CDR3. The germline CDR1 and CDR2 sequences are SEHNR and FQNEAQ (reference sequence). The CDR3 is CASSFPQGPMDEKLFF. The CDR3 region has the DNA TGTGCCAGCAGCTTCCCCCAGGGGCCGATGGATGAAAAACTGTTTTTT.

This clone was observed a single time. The chain employs TRBV9 and TRBJ1-1; 9 bases are a match to TRBD1. J gave up 4 bases and V 4 bases, and 8 bases lay outside the gene matches. From germline, CDR1 is SGDLS and CDR2 YYNGEE. CDR3 length: 15 amino acids. The CDR3: CASSTGTGLPTEAFF. The CDR3 DNA is TGTGCCAGCAGCACCGGGACAGGGTTGCCCACTGAAGCTTTCTTT. Supplemented by reference TRBV9 and TRBJ1-1, the full variable domain reads DSGVTQTPKHLITATGQRVTLRCSPRSGDLSVYWYQQSLDQGLQFLIQYYNGEERAKGNILERFSAQQFPDLHSELNLSSLELGDSALYFCASSTGTGLPTEAFFGQGTRLTVV.

This sequence joins TRBV5-1 and TRBJ1-2; possibly TRBD1 for D (6 bases). Trimming took 2 bases from V and 6 from J, leaving 11 bases between them. This CDR3 spans 13 amino acids. CDR1 and CDR2 from the germline V gene are SGHRS and YFSETQ. CDR3 DNA: TGCGCCAGCAGCTTACAGGGAAACGATGGCTACACCTTC. Residues: CASSLQGNDGYTF.

This chain joins TRBV30 and TRBJ2-2, with a weak D call TRBD2 (6 bases). Germline CDR1 and CDR2: GTSNPN and SVGIG (reference sequence). Trimming left V 5 bases short and J 6 bases short, with 16 bases between. The CDR3 is 14 residues long. CDR3 amino acids: CAWGGMGGAGELFF. CDR3 bases: TGTGCCTGGGGAGGAATGGGCGGGGCCGGGGAGCTGTTTTTT. The full variable domain, its missing parts supplied by reference TRBV30 and TRBJ2-2, is SQTIHQWPATLVQPVGSPLSLECTVEGTSNPNLYWYRQAAGRGLQLLFYSVGIGQISSEVPQNLSASRPQDRQFILSSKKLLLSDSGFYLCAWGGMGGAGELFFGEGSRLTVL.

The V gene is TRBV6-1, the J gene TRBJ1-1, with a weak D call TRBD1 (6 bases). Germline CDR1 reads MNHNS; CDR2 reads SASEGT. With 1 base removed from V and 3 bases from J, the gap between germline ends came to 12 bases. The length of the CDR3 is 15 residues. CDR3 residues: CASSEVGGADTEAFF. The CDR3 DNA sequence: TGTGCCAGCAGTGAAGTGGGGGGGGCTGACACTGAAGCTTTCTTT.

The V and J genes are TRBV4-1 and TRBJ1-5; weak D call: TRBD1 (5 bases). Germline V CDR1 and CDR2: MGHRA, YSYEKL. V was trimmed by 5 bases and J by 5 bases, leaving 16 bases between them. The CDR3 is 15 residues long. The CDR3 sequence: CASSYRQAGDQPQHF. CDR3 in DNA: TGCGCCAGCAGCTACAGGCAAGCGGGGGATCAGCCCCAGCATTTT.

The chain has TRBV28 and TRBJ2-3; 9 bases match TRBD2. The V segment lost 3 bases and the J segment 1 base; nucleotides outside the gene matches: 2. Germline loops: CDR1 MDHEN, CDR2 SYDVKM. The CDR3 contains 15 residues. CDR3 DNA sequence: TGTGCCAGCAGTTTGCGGACTAGCGGCACAGATACGCAGTATTTT. Protein product: CASSLRTSGTDTQYF.

The chain uses TRBV5-6 and TRBJ1-1; no clear D gene. The CDR3 has 13 residues. The germline V gene encodes CDR1 SGHDT and CDR2 YYEEEE. Trimming shortened V by 4 bases and J by 1 base, and 8 bases separated the two germline ends. The CDR3 spells CASSPIENTEAFF. Here the CDR3 DNA reads TGTGCCAGCAGCCCGATAGAGAACACTGAAGCTTTCTTT.

The rearrangement uses TRBV11-2 and TRBJ2-1; 8 bases match TRBD2. The CDR3 runs 13 residues. Per the germline V gene, CDR1 is SGHAT and CDR2 is FQNNGV. The J segment lost 7 bases and the V segment lost 1 base, leaving 0 bases of the junction unmatched. The CDR3 spells CASSLAGGNEQFF. CDR3 coding DNA: TGTGCCAGCAGCTTAGCGGGAGGGAATGAGCAGTTCTTC.

V and J are TRBV20-1 and TRBJ2-7; D is perhaps TRBD1 (5 bases). Deletions cut 5 bases from V and 5 bases from J, with 7 bases between. From germline, CDR1 is DFQATT and CDR2 SNEGSKA (reference sequence). The CDR3 has 10 amino acids. CDR3 sequence: CSASRDEQYF. The CDR3 bases are TGCAGTGCTTCCAGGGACGAGCAGTACTTC.